This T cell receptor (beta chain) was recovered during a study of T cell responses to AZD1222 COVID-19 vaccine (dated by TCRdb to 2020 to 2023). As for the study more broadly: TCR sequencing was performed for 233 trial participants, of whom some 200 were given two doses of AZD1222 and some 26 were given two doses of MenACWY control vaccine. Trial participants were enrolled by age into subgroups of 18-55, 56-69 and 70-plus years, and around 150, 28 and 57 TCR-sequenced participants, respectively, were included in these subgroups. The paper as a whole reports these results and caveats: Conclusions about previously exposed vaccinees were limited because only six or seven AZD1222 recipients were SARS-CoV-2 seropositive at baseline. Because no day 14 peak-response samples were available, the repertoires could be characterized only after the peak T cell response. Vaccine-associated CD4 TCRs spanned the whole spike protein, with dominant responses in regions 160-218 and 743-854. Participants were mostly white British, with more females than males. The authors suggested clonal diversity may have been underestimated. After two AZD1222 doses, both the breadth and the depth of spike-specific TCRs were significantly higher than at day 0 and than in MenACWY recipients. Reportedly, close to half of the unique spike-specific TCRs recognized epitopes lying outside the regions that are mutated in the B.1.351 and B.1.1.7 variants. In the small 56-69-year group, the increase in depth fell short of significance, most likely because of low power.

This specimen's time point label, interpreted: about 28 days (+/-7) after the second vaccine dose. Because spike-specific TCR depth and breadth did not differ between the two schedules, AZD1222 recipients who got a second dose at roughly 4 weeks were pooled with those who got a second dose at roughly 12 weeks. Samples from vaccinated people were obtained from the UK trials COV001 and COV002, which included a single-blind randomized controlled phase 2/3 trial of AZD1222 (ChAdOx1 nCoV-19) in healthy adults. For TCRbeta chain sequencing, PBMC samples from trial participants were taken at day 0 and at day 28 after the second dose. The CDR3 regions of human TCRbeta chains were analyzed by immunosequencing. In the paper's pipeline: TCRs in the repertoires were matched against a reference library of SARS-CoV-2-specific TCRs that had been generated with the MIRA antigen-specificity platform. Breadth meant the fraction of unique TCRs that were SARS-CoV-2-associated, whereas depth meant the fraction of total T cells that were SARS-CoV-2-associated. Using the MIRA data, each spike-specific TCR was assigned both to the spike region to which the TCR was reactive and to a CD4 or CD8 class. Log10-transformed breadth and depth values were compared by one-way ANOVA with Sidak's multiple comparisons tests. The clones in this table, taken by TCRdb from immuneACCESS, are in-frame only. Not every clone is retained; where verified, under half of the shortfall comes from an unresolved V gene, and the cause of the rest is unknown. V, J and clone size are taken as reported in that table, and D and trimming were inferred from the DNA itself. The sample records roughly 120,000 clones, around nine tenths of which are singletons. Approximately 2.7% of the sample comes from the top ten.

The germline V gene gives CDR1 as SGDLS and CDR2 as YYNGEE. The CDR3 numbers 14 residues from cysteine through phenylalanine. Only CDR3 DNA is held: 42 bases, read in frame from base 1. A distance of 10 bases separates the germline ends of V and J, which lose 3 bases and 3 bases respectively. As concerns this clone: There is no known antigen for this receptor. Qualities for individual bases were not recorded, and no much larger clone is one base off.

The receptor was isolated from an adult who received the AZD1222 COVID-19 vaccine. The source was peripheral blood, collected 28 days after the second AZD1222 dose. The rearranged segments are TRBV9 and TRBJ1-5; the D gene is perhaps TRBD1, from 6 matching bases. In nucleotides, the sequence is TGTGCCAGCAGCGCAGGGGTAAACAATCAGCCCCAGCATTTT. This codes for CASSAGVNNQPQHF.